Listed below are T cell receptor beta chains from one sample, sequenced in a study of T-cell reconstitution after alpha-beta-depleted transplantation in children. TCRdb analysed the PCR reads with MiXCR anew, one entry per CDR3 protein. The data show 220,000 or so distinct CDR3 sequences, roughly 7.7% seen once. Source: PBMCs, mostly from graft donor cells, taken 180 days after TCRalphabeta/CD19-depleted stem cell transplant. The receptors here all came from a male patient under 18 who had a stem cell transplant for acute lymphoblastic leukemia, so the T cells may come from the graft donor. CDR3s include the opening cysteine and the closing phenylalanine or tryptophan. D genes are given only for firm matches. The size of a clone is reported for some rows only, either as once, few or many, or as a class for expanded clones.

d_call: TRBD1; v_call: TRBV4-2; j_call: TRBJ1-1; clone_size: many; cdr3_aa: CASSQDRTGVNTEAFF; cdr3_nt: TGTGCCAGCAGCCAAGATCGGACAGGGGTGAACACTGAAGCTTTCTTT
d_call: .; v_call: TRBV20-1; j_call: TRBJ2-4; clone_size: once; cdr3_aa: CSASDRDKGKNIQYF; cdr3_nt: TGCAGTGCGAGCGATCGGGACAAGGGCAAAAACATTCAGTACTTC
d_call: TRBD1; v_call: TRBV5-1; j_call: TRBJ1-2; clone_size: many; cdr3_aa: CASSSLGQGASGGYTF; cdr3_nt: TGCGCCAGCAGCTCCCTGGGACAGGGGGCAAGTGGAGGCTACACCTTC
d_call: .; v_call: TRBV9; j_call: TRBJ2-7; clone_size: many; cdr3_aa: CASSVAPGTSYEQYF; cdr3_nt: TGTGCCAGCAGCGTAGCCCCCGGGACTTCCTACGAGCAGTACTTC
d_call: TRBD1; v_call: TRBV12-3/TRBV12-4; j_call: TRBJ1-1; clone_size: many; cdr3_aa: CASSTGQGGLYTEAFF; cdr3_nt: TGTGCCAGCAGTACAGGACAGGGGGGGCTGTACACTGAAGCTTTCTTT
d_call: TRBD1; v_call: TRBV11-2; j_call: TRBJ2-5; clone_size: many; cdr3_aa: CASSLGRDRRGETQYF; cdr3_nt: TGTGCCAGCAGCTTAGGCCGGGACAGGCGAGGGGAGACCCAGTACTTC
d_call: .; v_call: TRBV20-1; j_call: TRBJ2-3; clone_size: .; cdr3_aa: CSARQLTFTDTQYF; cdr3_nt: TGCAGTGCTAGGCAACTAACTTTCACAGATACGCAGTATTTT
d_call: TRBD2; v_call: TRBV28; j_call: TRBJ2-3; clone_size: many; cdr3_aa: CASSSGGDTQYF; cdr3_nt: TGTGCCAGCAGTTCGGGGGGAGATACGCAGTATTTT
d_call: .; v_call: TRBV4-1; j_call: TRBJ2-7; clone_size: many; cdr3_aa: CASSQDERTRGYEQYF; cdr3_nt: TGCGCCAGCAGCCAAGATGAACGGACTAGGGGGTACGAGCAGTACTTC
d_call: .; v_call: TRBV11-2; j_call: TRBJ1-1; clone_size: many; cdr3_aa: CASSPRGEHTEAFF; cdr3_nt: TGTGCCAGCAGCCCTCGGGGGGAACACACTGAAGCTTTCTTT
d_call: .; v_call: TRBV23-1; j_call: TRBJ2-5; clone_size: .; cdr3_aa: CASSQSWWGRETQYF; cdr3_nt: TGCGCCAGCAGTCAATCGTGGTGGGGCCGAGAGACCCAGTACTTC
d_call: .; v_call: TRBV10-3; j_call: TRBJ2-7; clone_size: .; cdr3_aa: CAISLNRAPYEQYF; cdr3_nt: TGTGCCATCAGCCTTAACAGGGCCCCCTACGAGCAGTACTTC
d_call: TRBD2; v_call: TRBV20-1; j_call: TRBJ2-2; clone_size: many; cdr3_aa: CSAEGGLATANTGELFF; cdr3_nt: TGCAGTGCTGAGGGGGGACTAGCGACCGCGAACACCGGGGAGCTGTTTTTT
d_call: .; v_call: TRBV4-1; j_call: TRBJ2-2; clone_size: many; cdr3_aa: CASSQFLLSGELFF; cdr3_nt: TGCGCCAGCAGCCAATTTCTGCTTTCCGGGGAGCTGTTTTTT
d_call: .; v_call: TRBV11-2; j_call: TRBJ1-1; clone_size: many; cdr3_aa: CASSTQDPEAFF; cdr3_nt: TGTGCCAGCAGCACCCAGGACCCTGAAGCTTTCTTT
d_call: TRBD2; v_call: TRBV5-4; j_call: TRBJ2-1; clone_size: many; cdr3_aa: CASSLGGRALNEQFF; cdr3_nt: TGTGCCAGCAGCTTGGGTGGGAGGGCCCTCAATGAGCAGTTCTTC
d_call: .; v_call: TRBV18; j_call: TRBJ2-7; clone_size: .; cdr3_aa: CASSPGATYEQYF; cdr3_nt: TGTGCCAGCTCACCAGGGGCGACCTACGAGCAGTACTTC
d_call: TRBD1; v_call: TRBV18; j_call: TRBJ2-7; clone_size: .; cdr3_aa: CASSRTGTGGLASTYEQYF; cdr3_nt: TGTGCCAGCTCACGGACCGGGACAGGGGGCTTGGCGAGTACCTACGAGCAGTACTTC
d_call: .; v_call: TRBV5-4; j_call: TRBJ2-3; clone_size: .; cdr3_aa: CASSMQGYTDTQYF; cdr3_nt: TGTGCCAGCAGCATGCAGGGGTACACAGATACGCAGTATTTT
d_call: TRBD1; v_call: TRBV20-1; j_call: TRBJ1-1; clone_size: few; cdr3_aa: CSAPRQGAMNTEAFF; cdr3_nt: TGCAGTGCTCCACGACAGGGGGCCATGAACACTGAAGCTTTCTTT
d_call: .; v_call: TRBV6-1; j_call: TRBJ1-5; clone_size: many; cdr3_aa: CASSEGSTPGPLSSYSNQPQHF; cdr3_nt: TGTGCCAGCAGTGAAGGTTCAACTCCGGGACCCCTGTCCTCATATAGCAATCAGCCCCAGCATTTT
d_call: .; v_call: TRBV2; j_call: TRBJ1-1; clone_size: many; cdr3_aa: CASSEAFF; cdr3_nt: TGTGCCAGCAGTGAAGCTTTCTTT
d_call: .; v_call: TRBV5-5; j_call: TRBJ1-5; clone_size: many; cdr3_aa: CASSLADQPQHF; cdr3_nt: TGTGCCAGCAGCTTGGCCGATCAGCCCCAGCATTTT
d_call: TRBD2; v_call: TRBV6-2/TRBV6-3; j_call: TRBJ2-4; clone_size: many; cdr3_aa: CASRRLAGEGAKNIQYF; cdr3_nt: TGTGCCAGCAGAAGACTAGCGGGAGAGGGAGCCAAAAACATTCAGTACTTC
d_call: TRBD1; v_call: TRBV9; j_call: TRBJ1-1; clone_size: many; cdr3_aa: CASSVGGGGNTEAFF; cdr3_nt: TGTGCCAGCAGCGTAGGAGGGGGCGGGAACACTGAAGCTTTCTTT
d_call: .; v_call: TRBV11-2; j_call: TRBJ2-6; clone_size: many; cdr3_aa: CASSPSQGTPSGANVLTF; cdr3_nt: TGTGCCAGCAGCCCCTCTCAGGGAACCCCCTCTGGGGCCAACGTCCTGACTTTC
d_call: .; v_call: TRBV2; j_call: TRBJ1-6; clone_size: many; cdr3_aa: CASKVTEGYNSPLHF; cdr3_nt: TGTGCCAGCAAAGTCACCGAGGGCTATAATTCACCCCTCCACTTT